This section outlines one T cell receptor (beta chain) sequence together with its context. What it binds is not known. The data stem from a study of T cell repertoires in cytomegalovirus infection. Study-wide points: Ex vivo responses were dominated by HLA-C-restricted CMV-specific TCR beta clonotypes.

TCRdb reanalysed the reads using MiXCR and keeps one entry per CDR3 protein. The data hold about 310,000 distinct CDR3 sequences, with 25% observed a single time. Germline V gene sequence: CDR1 MDHEN, CDR2 SYDVKM. The CDR3 is 17 amino acids. V gave up 3 bases and J gave up 8 bases, with 22 bases separating them. The sequence was collected from a human donor in good health (CMV status not recorded). Some clones in this sample may be carry-over from other donors' samples. The sequenced sample was cultured PBMCs, obtained from culture after CMV antigen stimulation. The rearrangement uses TRBV28 and TRBJ1-4; possible D gene TRBD1, 5 bases. The CDR3 loop is CASSFHASGAWNEKLFF. CDR3 coding DNA: TGTGCCAGCAGTTTCCATGCCAGCGGGGCGTGGAACGAAAAACTGTTTTTT.